The 18 T cell receptor beta chains in this list originate from one sample, sequenced in a study of radiotherapy plus CTLA-4 blockade in lung cancer. Method: immunoSEQ multiplex PCR; TCRdb's copy keeps in-frame clones and lacks some. Of around 95,000 clones listed, about four fifths are singletons. The source material was peripheral blood, sampled from a patient treated with radiotherapy plus ipilimumab. These receptors were taken from a human donor with non-small cell lung cancer who had stable disease on radiotherapy plus ipilimumab.

J is TRBJ2-1 and V is TRBV5-1, with TRBD2 matching 8 bases. Trimming cost V 4 bases and J 4 bases; bases outside gene matches: 10. The length of the CDR3 is 16 residues. Germline V lookup: CDR1 SGHRS, CDR2 YFSETQ. The CDR3 region is CASSPRDSGAYNEQFF. DNA of the CDR3: TGCGCCAGCAGCCCCCGGGATAGCGGGGCGTACAATGAGCAGTTCTTC.

The chain combines TRBV2 with TRBJ1-6, with 12 bases lining up with TRBD1. Germline V gene sequence: CDR1 SNHLY, CDR2 FYNNEI. V lost 7 bases, J lost 6 bases, and 4 bases stayed unmatched. The CDR3 totals 15 residues. CDR3 protein: CASKGTGGTNSPLHF. CDR3 nucleotide sequence: TGTGCCAGCAAAGGGACAGGGGGCACTAATTCACCCCTCCACTTT.

This chain uses TRBV5-1 with TRBJ1-2; D gene unclear. V dropped 7 bases and J dropped 0 bases, with 13 bases sitting between them. The CDR3 has 14 amino acids. Germline CDR1 reads SGHRS; CDR2 reads YFSETQ. CDR3 residues: CASFPDATNYGYTF. The CDR3, as DNA: TGCGCCAGCTTTCCGGACGCAACTAACTATGGCTACACCTTC.

V and J are TRBV5-8 and TRBJ2-5; D remains ambiguous. The CDR3 totals 13 residues. Germline assignment: CDR1 SGHTS and CDR2 YDEGEE. V was cut by 0 bases and J by 5 bases, with 8 bases left in between. CDR3 coding DNA: TGTGCCAGCAGCTTGGCGAGGCGGGAGACCCAGTACTTC. Residues: CASSLARRETQYF.

The CDR3 here is CASSLGVRWSPLHF. CDR3 nucleotide sequence: TGTGCCAGCAGCTTAGGGGTGCGTTGGTCACCCCTCCACTTT. J is TRBJ1-6 and V is TRBV13, with D uncertain. Germline V gene sequence: CDR1 PRHDT, CDR2 FYEKMQ (reference sequence). The CDR3 contains 14 residues. V was cut by 0 bases and J by 10 bases, with 10 bases left in between.

A word on this clone: Distinct nucleotide sequences in the sample also encode this CDR3. The J gene is TRBJ1-5, the V gene TRBV5-4; D unclear. The CDR3 is made up of 12 amino acids. V was clipped by 1 base and J by 7 bases, with 6 bases between them. CDR1 is SGHNT and CDR2 is YYREEE in the germline V gene (reference sequence). CDR3 bases: TGTGCCAGCAGCTTGCCCGGACAGCCCCAGCATTTT. Translated, it gives CASSLPGQPQHF.

For this clone: The same CDR3 is also encoded by other DNA sequences in this sample. The chain combines TRBV30 with TRBJ1-2, with D tentatively TRBD1 (5 bases). This CDR3 comprises 13 residues. Trimming removed 1 base at V and 8 bases at J, with 14 bases between. Germline V lookup: CDR1 GTSNPN, CDR2 SVGIG (reference sequence). The CDR3 here is CAWSGQLFSGYTF. For the CDR3, the DNA is TGTGCCTGGAGTGGACAGCTTTTTTCCGGCTACACCTTC.

This chain links TRBV5-8 with TRBJ1-2; the D is unclear. Trimming removed 5 bases at V and 4 bases at J, with 21 bases between. This CDR3 region has 16 residues. Germline assignment: CDR1 SGHTS and CDR2 YDEGEE. As DNA, the CDR3 is TGTGCCAGCAGTAGAAGTAATCCACGAAAGACCTATGGCTACACCTTC. Translation gives CASSRSNPRKTYGYTF.

The gene calls are TRBV29-1 and TRBJ1-1; D perhaps matches TRBD1 (5 bases). V was trimmed by 5 bases and J by 2 bases, leaving 9 bases between them. CDR1 is SQVTM and CDR2 is ANQGSEA in the germline V gene. This CDR3 has 12 amino acids. This CDR3 is CSVWDRNTEAFF. Here the CDR3 DNA reads TGCAGCGTTTGGGACCGCAACACTGAAGCTTTCTTT.

CDR3 sequence (DNA): TGCAGCGTTGTGGGTGGCTCACAAGAGACCCAGTACTTC. Translated, it gives CSVVGGSQETQYF. The chain has TRBV29-1 and TRBJ2-5; D gene ambiguous. Germline-derived CDR1 and CDR2 are SQVTM and ANQGSEA. CDR3 length: 13 amino acids. The V end lost 4 bases, the J end lost 2 bases, and 11 bases lay between the germline ends.

The chain combines TRBV5-4 with TRBJ1-4; TRBD1 matches at 7 bases. The CDR3 extends over 14 amino acids. Losses at the gene ends were 4 bases for V and 8 bases for J; bases not matched to a gene: 8. The germline V gene has CDR1 SGHNT and CDR2 YYREEE (reference sequence). CDR3 protein: CASSIDRVGEKLFF. CDR3 nucleotide sequence: TGTGCCAGCAGCATTGACAGGGTGGGGGAAAAACTGTTTTTT. Drawing the rest from reference TRBV5-4 and TRBJ1-4, the complete variable domain is ETGVTQSPTHLIKTRGQQVTLRCSSQSGHNTVSWYQQALGQGPQFIFQYYREEENGRGNFPPRFSGLQFPNYSSELNVNALELDDSALYLCASSIDRVGEKLFFGSGTQLSVL.

This clone showed up just once. The chain couples TRBV6-1 to TRBJ1-2; D not resolved. This CDR3 is 11 amino acids long. The germline gives CDR1 MNHNS, CDR2 SASEGT. Trimming shortened V by 5 bases and J by 7 bases, and 8 bases separated the two germline ends. The CDR3 protein is CASSRAVGYTF. The CDR3 nucleotides read TGTGCCAGCAGTAGGGCTGTTGGCTACACCTTC.

V is TRBV11-2 and J is TRBJ2-7, with D tentatively TRBD1 (5 bases). This CDR3 has 12 amino acids. The V end was cut by 2 bases, the J end by 8 bases, with 10 bases between. Germline V gene lookup returns CDR1 SGHAT and CDR2 FQNNGV. The DNA of the CDR3 is TGTGCCAGCAGCTTACCAGGGTATAAGCAGTACTTC. Its protein product is CASSLPGYKQYF.

The sample holds one count of this clone. This chain links TRBV6-1 with TRBJ1-5; D not certain. Trimming removed 2 bases from V and 2 bases from J, with 10 bases in between. The germline gives CDR1 MNHNS, CDR2 SASEGT. CDR3 length: 15 residues. The CDR3 DNA reads TGTGCCAGCAGTGAATATCCAGACCGCAATCAGCCCCAGCATTTT. Amino acids: CASSEYPDRNQPQHF.

This chain joins TRBV27 and TRBJ2-4; the match to TRBD2 covers 11 bases. The CDR3 spans 16 residues. The trim removed 3 bases at V and 6 bases at J, leaving 7 bases unmatched. In germline, CDR1 is MNHEY, CDR2 SMNVEV (reference sequence). CDR3 loop: CASSFASGGLSNIQYF. The DNA for the CDR3 is TGTGCCAGCAGTTTCGCTAGCGGGGGGTTATCAAACATTCAGTACTTC.

This clone was observed a handful of times. The rearrangement joins TRBV28 to TRBJ1-3; no reliable D call. V lost 1 base, J lost 0 bases, and 4 bases lay in between. From germline, CDR1 is MDHEN and CDR2 SYDVKM. CDR3 size: 14 residues. The CDR3 protein is CASSLSFSGNTIYF. CDR3 nucleotides: TGTGCCAGCAGTTTATCATTCTCTGGAAACACCATATATTTT.

This chain connects TRBV11-2 to TRBJ1-2; TRBD1 matches 10 bases. The CDR3 is 16 residues long. In germline, CDR1 is SGHAT, CDR2 FQNNGV. The J segment lost 4 bases and the V segment lost 5 bases, leaving 10 bases of the junction unmatched. The CDR3 DNA reads TGTGCCAGCAGCCCAGACGGACGACAGGGGGCCTATGGCTACACCTTC. Protein sequence: CASSPDGRQGAYGYTF.

The CDR3 DNA is TGTGCCAGCAGCGTAGGCAGCGGGCCCACAGATACGCAGTATTTT. Amino acids: CASSVGSGPTDTQYF. The chain has TRBV9 and TRBJ2-3; D might be TRBD2 (6 bases). This CDR3 region has 15 residues. Deletions cut 0 bases from V and 2 bases from J, with 10 bases between. Germline lookup yields CDR1 SGDLS and CDR2 YYNGEE. Based on the CDR3 plus reference TRBV9 and TRBJ2-3, the full variable domain is DSGVTQTPKHLITATGQRVTLRCSPRSGDLSVYWYQQSLDQGLQFLIQYYNGEERAKGNILERFSAQQFPDLHSELNLSSLELGDSALYFCASSVGSGPTDTQYFGPGTRLTVL.